The sequence of this T cell receptor (beta chain) was determined in a study of cytomegalovirus exposure and HLA in healthy donors. Points on this clone: Its cognate antigen is unknown.

Findings and caveats of the study: Per published reports, the classifier diagnosed cytomegalovirus status with high specificity and sensitivity.

The assay was immunoSEQ multiplex PCR, and TCRdb's table has in-frame clones only and misses some. The data show about 180,000 clones, approximately 89% seen once. The sequence derives from a man younger than 30 in good health and CMV-seropositive. Sequenced material: PBMCs.

DNA for the CDR3: TGTGCCAGCAGTCCACCGGGGGGGGGCACAGATACGCAGTATTTT. Translating it yields CASSPPGGGTDTQYF. This chain uses TRBV27 with TRBJ2-3; 8 bases agree with TRBD2. Per germline, CDR1 MNHEY and CDR2 SMNVEV (reference sequence). The trim removed 5 bases at V and 1 base at J, leaving 5 bases unmatched. The CDR3 spans 15 residues.